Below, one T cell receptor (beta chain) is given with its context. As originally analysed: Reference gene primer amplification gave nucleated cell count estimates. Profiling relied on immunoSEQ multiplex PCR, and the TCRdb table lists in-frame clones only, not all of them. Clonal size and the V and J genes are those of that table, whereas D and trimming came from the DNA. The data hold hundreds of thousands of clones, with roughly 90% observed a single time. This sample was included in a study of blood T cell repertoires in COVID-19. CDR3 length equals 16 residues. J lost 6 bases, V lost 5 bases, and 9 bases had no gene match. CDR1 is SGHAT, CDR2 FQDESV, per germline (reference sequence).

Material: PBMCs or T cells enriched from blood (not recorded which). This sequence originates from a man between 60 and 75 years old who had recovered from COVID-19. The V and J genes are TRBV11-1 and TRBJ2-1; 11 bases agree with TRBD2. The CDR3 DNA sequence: TGTGCCAGCAGCACCAGCCTAGCGGGAGGTTTCAATGAGCAGTTCTTC. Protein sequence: CASSTSLAGGFNEQFF.